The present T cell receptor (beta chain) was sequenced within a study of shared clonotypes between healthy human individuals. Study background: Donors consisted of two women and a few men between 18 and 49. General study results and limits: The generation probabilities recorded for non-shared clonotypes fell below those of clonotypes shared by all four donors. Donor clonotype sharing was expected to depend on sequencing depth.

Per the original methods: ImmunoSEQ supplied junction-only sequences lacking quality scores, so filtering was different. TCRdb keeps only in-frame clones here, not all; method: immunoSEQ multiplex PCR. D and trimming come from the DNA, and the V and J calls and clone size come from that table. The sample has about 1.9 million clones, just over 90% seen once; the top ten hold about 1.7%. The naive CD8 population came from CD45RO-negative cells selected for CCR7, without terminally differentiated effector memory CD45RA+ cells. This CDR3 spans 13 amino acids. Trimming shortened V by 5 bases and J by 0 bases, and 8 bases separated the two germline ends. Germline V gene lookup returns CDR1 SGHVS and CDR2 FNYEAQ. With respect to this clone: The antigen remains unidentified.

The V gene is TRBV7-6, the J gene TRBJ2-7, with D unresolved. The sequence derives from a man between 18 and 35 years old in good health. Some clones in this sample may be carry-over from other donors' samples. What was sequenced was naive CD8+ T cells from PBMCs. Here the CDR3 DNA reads TGTGCCAGCAGCCCCCAGAGCTCCTACGAGCAGTACTTC. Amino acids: CASSPQSSYEQYF.